A selection of T cell receptor beta chains follows, all from one sample in a study of T cells in Graves' hyperthyroidism and ophthalmopathy. TCRdb used MiXCR to reprocess the multiplex PCR reads, holding one entry per CDR3 protein. The repertoire has under 700,000 distinct CDR3 sequences, roughly 46% of them found once; the top ten carry about 8.2%. Sample: peripheral blood or thyroid tissue (not recorded which). Source of these receptors: a woman aged 18-30 years with Graves' hyperthyroidism. The CDR3 runs from the conserved cysteine through the conserved F or W. D genes are given only for firm matches. Clone sizes are given selectively: once, few, many, or a class where the clone is expanded.

v_gene	d_gene	abundance	j_gene	CDR3aa	CDR3nt
TRBV2	-	-	TRBJ1-1	CASSEMTANTEAFF	TGTGCCAGCAGTGAAATGACAGCTAACACTGAAGCTTTCTTT
TRBV2	TRBD1	-	TRBJ2-6	CAISDPAGGNVLTF	TGTGCCATCAGTGACCCGGCAGGGGGCAACGTCCTGACTTTC
TRBV29-1	-	-	TRBJ2-3	CSQDPGWADTQYF	TGCAGCCAAGACCCAGGGTGGGCAGATACGCAGTATTTT
TRBV6-1	-	-	TRBJ2-7	CASRTGWGSEQYF	TGTGCCAGCAGAACTGGTTGGGGGAGCGAGCAGTACTTC
TRBV9	-	-	TRBJ2-5	CASSGQEGGGETQYF	TGTGCCAGCAGCGGACAAGAGGGGGGGGGAGAGACCCAGTACTTC
TRBV24-1	TRBD2	-	TRBJ2-5	CASTKRGQETQYF	TGTGCCAGCACCAAGCGGGGTCAAGAGACCCAGTACTTC
TRBV29-1	-	many	TRBJ1-3	CSVVISGNTIYF	TGCAGCGTTGTGATCTCTGGAAACACCATATATTTT
TRBV7-2	-	once	TRBJ2-5	CASSLSRSGETQYF	TGTGCCAGCAGCTTGAGTAGGTCCGGGGAGACCCAGTACTTC
TRBV7-2	TRBD1	-	TRBJ2-7	CASSFTTGGPGEQYF	TGTGCCAGCAGCTTTACGACAGGGGGCCCTGGGGAGCAGTACTTC
TRBV9	-	many	TRBJ1-3	CASSGTSSGNTIYF	TGTGCCAGCAGCGGGACGAGCTCTGGAAACACCATATATTTT
TRBV9	-	few	TRBJ2-7	CASSESGAIYEQYF	TGTGCCAGCAGCGAATCCGGGGCCATCTACGAGCAGTACTTC
TRBV7-3	-	-	TRBJ1-5	CASSLGKNQPQHF	TGTGCCAGCAGTTTGGGCAAAAATCAGCCCCAGCATTTT
TRBV6-4	-	-	TRBJ1-1	CASSDSHQGLNTEAFF	TGTGCCAGCAGTGACTCGCATCAGGGGCTGAACACTGAAGCTTTCTTT
TRBV20-1	-	many	TRBJ1-1	CSARQANTEAFF	TGCAGTGCTCGACAGGCCAACACTGAAGCTTTCTTT
TRBV18	-	once	TRBJ1-2	CASSPDLDSPYGYTF	TGTGCCAGCTCACCCGATCTCGACAGTCCGTATGGCTACACCTTC
TRBV7-6	-	many	TRBJ2-5	CASSLVSGSQETQYF	TGTGCCAGCAGCTTAGTGTCCGGGAGCCAAGAGACCCAGTACTTC